The sequence of this T cell receptor (beta chain) was determined in a study of human T cells and chemical hapten exposure. This clonotype has at least ten counts. The antigen is not known. Trimming took off 3 bases at V and 7 bases at J, with 9 bases between the two ends. CDR3 length: 12 amino acids. TCRdb passed the RACE reads through MiXCR, listing each CDR3 protein once. Among a few hundred thousand distinct CDR3 sequences listed, more than 5% were seen once. Time point reported: patch test 2, 6 weeks after DPC sensitization. The treatment: therapeutic diphenylcyclopropenone sensitization with weekly scalp DPC. Samples of blood were obtained prior to the application of each patch test. Study findings and constraints: Expanded TCRs showed more large CDR3 clusters than pre-sensitization or healthy control sets. Among TCRs, those above 1 in 1000 frequency were unaffected by DPC sensitization. In the PT1 data, expanded TCR counts showed a positive correlation with patch test score.

The chain is built from TRBV12-3 or TRBV12-4 and TRBJ1-1; D gene unclear. The source of this sequence is a woman aged 18-29 years with alopecia areata. Some clones in this sample may be carry-over from other donors' samples. The sample in question was whole blood, obtained in connection with sensitization to the hapten diphenylcyclopropenone (DPC). The CDR3 DNA follows: TGTGCCAGCAGTTTTCGTAGAGATGAAGCTTTCTTT. It encodes CASSFRRDEAFF.